This T cell receptor (beta chain) derives from a study of CD8+ T cells in alopecia areata. Study observations and caveats: Just one nonresponder means the tie between baseline CD8+ expansion and response stays uncertain.

RNA extraction was followed by reverse transcription into cDNA, which acted as the sequencing template. TCRdb's copy holds only in-frame clones and misses some; the assay was immunoSEQ multiplex PCR. The sample has roughly 220,000 clones, around two fifths seen once; the top ten hold 0.48%. Regarding this clone: No antigen is known for it.

Treatment meaning: oral pan-JAK inhibitor, 5-10 mg twice daily. V shed 5 bases and J shed 4 bases, with 10 bases lying between them. This CDR3 region has 13 residues. Germline CDR1 SGHTA, CDR2 FQGTGA. This chain uses TRBV7-3 with TRBJ2-3; no clear D gene. Sequencing was performed on CD4+ T cells sorted from blood, taken at approximately week 30, from a patient treated with tofacitinib. The TCR originated in a human donor with alopecia areata. DNA of the CDR3: TGTGCCAGCAGCCCCGGTTGGCCAGATACGCAGTATTTT. Amino acids: CASSPGWPDTQYF.